Presented here are 6 T cell receptor beta chains from one specimen sequenced in a study of blood T cell repertoires in COVID-19. Only in-frame clones appear in the TCRdb table, and some are missing; sequencing was by immunoSEQ multiplex PCR. Of 190,000 or so clones in the sample, approximately 86% were seen once. The sample taken for sequencing was peripheral blood. These receptors all come from a man between 40 and 49 years old with active or convalescent COVID-19.

The V gene is TRBV6-5, the J gene TRBJ1-5; D is unresolved. The CDR3 extends over 13 amino acids. V lost 2 bases and J lost 4, with 6 bases in between. Germline CDR1 MNHEY, CDR2 SVGAGI. CDR3 bases: TGTGCCAGCAGTTACGAGCGAAATCAGCCCCAGCATTTT. Residues: CASSYERNQPQHF.

This clone has only one observation. The J gene is TRBJ2-7, the V gene TRBV19, with D possibly matching TRBD1 (5 bases). Germline V gene sequence: CDR1 LNHDA, CDR2 SQIVND (reference sequence). This CDR3 contains 13 residues. V lost 6 bases and J 4 bases, leaving 13 bases between the germline ends. The CDR3 is CASRGLGVYEQYF. The CDR3 DNA reads TGTGCCAGTAGGGGGTTAGGGGTTTACGAGCAGTACTTC.

V and J are TRBV28 and TRBJ2-7; TRBD2 matches 9 bases. V lost 4 bases, J lost 2 bases, and 6 bases stayed unmatched. In germline, CDR1 is MDHEN, CDR2 SYDVKM. The CDR3 extends over 15 amino acids. CDR3 protein: CASSSSGGPTYEQYF. As DNA, the CDR3 is TGTGCCAGCAGTTCCAGCGGGGGGCCCACCTACGAGCAGTACTTC.

The chain couples TRBV6-2 or TRBV6-3 to TRBJ2-7; 9 bases line up with TRBD2. This CDR3 region has 14 residues. The germline V gene encodes CDR1 MNHEY and CDR2 SVGEGT. V was pared by 6 bases and J by 3 bases, with 6 bases of the junction left unmatched. CDR3 coding DNA: TGTGCCAGCAGCTCACTAGCGGGCCGCTACGAGCAGTACTTC. Protein sequence: CASSSLAGRYEQYF.

The CDR3 nucleotides read TGCGCCAGCAGCCAACGGGGTTCGGAGACCCAGTACTTC. The encoded protein is CASSQRGSETQYF. The chain couples TRBV4-1 to TRBJ2-5; D is perhaps TRBD2 (5 bases). This CDR3 has 13 amino acids. The V and J ends lost 2 bases and 5 bases respectively, with 9 bases between them. Germline V lookup: CDR1 MGHRA, CDR2 YSYEKL.

V is TRBV28 and J is TRBJ2-6, with 8 bases identical to TRBD1. Germline CDR1 and CDR2: MDHEN and SYDVKM. J lost 2 bases, V lost 4 bases, and 7 bases had no gene match. The CDR3 length is 17 residues. CDR3 DNA: TGTGCCAGCAGTTCTGGACAGGGCCTGACTGGGGCCAACGTCCTGACTTTC. This sequence encodes CASSSGQGLTGANVLTF.